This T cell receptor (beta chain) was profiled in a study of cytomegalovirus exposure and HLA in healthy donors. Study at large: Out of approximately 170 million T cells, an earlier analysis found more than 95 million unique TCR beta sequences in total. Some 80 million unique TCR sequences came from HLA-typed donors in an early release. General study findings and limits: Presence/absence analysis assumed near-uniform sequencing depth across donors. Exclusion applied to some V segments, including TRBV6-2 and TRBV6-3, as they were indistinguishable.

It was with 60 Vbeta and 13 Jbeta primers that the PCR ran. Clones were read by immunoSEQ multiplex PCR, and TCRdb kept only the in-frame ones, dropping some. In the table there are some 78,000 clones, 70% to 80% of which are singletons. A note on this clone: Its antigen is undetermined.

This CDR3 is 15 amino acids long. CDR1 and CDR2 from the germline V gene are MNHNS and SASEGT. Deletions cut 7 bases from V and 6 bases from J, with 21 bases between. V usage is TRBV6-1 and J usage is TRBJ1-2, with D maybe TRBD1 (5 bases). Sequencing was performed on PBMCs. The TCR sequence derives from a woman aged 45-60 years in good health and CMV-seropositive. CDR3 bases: TGTGCCAGCAATCCGCGGGCGGGGGGTTCCGATGGCTACACCTTC. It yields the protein CASNPRAGGSDGYTF.